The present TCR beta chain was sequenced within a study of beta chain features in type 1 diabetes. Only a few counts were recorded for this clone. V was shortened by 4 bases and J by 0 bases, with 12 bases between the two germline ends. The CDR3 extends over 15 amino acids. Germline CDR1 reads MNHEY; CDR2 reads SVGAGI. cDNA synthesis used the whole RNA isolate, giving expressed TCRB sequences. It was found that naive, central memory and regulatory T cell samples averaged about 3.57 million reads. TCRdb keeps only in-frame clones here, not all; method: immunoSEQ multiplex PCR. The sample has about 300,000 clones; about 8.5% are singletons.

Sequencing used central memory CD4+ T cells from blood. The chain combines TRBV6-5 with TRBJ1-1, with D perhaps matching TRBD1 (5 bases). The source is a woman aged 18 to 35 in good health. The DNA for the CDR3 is TGTGCCAGCAGTTTATACGGGACCGTGAACACTGAAGCTTTCTTT. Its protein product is CASSLYGTVNTEAFF.